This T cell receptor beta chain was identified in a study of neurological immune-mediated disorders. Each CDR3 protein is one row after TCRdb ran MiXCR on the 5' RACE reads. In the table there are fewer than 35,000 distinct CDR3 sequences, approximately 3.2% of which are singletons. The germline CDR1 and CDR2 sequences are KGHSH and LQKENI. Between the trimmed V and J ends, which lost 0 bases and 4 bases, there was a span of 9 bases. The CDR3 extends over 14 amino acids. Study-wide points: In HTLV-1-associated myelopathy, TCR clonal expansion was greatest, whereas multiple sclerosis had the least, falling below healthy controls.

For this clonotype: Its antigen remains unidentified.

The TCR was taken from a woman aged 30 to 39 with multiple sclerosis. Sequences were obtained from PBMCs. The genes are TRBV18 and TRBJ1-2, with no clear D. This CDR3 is CASSPPLEAYGYTF. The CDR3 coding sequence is TGTGCCAGCTCACCACCGTTAGAAGCCTATGGCTACACCTTC.